What follows are 29 T cell receptor beta chains derived from one specimen sequenced in a study of cytomegalovirus exposure and HLA in healthy donors. PCR primers comprised 60 Vbeta and 13 Jbeta primers. The repertoire was sequenced with immunoSEQ multiplex PCR; TCRdb's copy has only in-frame clones and lacks some. The sample carries approximately 120,000 clones, approximately 71% recorded once. Sequencing input: PBMCs. These receptors all come from an older woman in good health and CMV-seropositive.

The rearrangement uses TRBV6-1 and TRBJ2-7; 10 nucleotides align to TRBD1. Per germline, CDR1 MNHNS and CDR2 SASEGT. The J segment lost 2 bases and the V segment lost 6 bases, leaving 7 bases of the junction unmatched. This CDR3 region has 15 residues. CDR3 region: CASRSGGTGAYEQYF. CDR3 sequence (DNA): TGTGCCAGCAGGTCGGGAGGGACAGGGGCCTACGAGCAGTACTTC.

This clone was picked up a small number of times. The chain combines TRBV30 with TRBJ1-3; D is uncertain. The CDR3 has 12 amino acids. V shed 3 bases and J shed 5 bases, with 8 bases lying between them. Germline V lookup: CDR1 GTSNPN, CDR2 SVGIG (reference sequence). The CDR3 DNA sequence: TGTGCCTGGAGGGAGAGGCGAAACACCATATATTTT. It specifies CAWRERRNTIYF.

The V call is TRBV6-5, the J call TRBJ1-2, with D possibly TRBD1 on 5 matching bases. V was trimmed by 4 bases and J by 0 bases, leaving 9 bases between them. Germline V gene sequence: CDR1 MNHEY, CDR2 SVGAGI. This CDR3 is built from 14 residues. CDR3 sequence: CASSLLGPNYGYTF. Here the CDR3 DNA reads TGTGCCAGCAGTTTATTGGGGCCTAACTATGGCTACACCTTC.

The J gene is TRBJ1-2, the V gene TRBV27; D is possibly TRBD1 (5 bases). V gave up 8 bases and J gave up 4 bases, with 23 bases separating them. Germline assignment: CDR1 MNHEY and CDR2 SMNVEV (reference sequence). The CDR3 consists of 16 residues. The CDR3 loop is CASQPGGARSFYGYTF. In DNA, the CDR3 is TGTGCCAGCCAGCCAGGCGGGGCCAGGAGCTTCTATGGCTACACCTTC.

V usage is TRBV12-5 and J usage is TRBJ1-3, with 9 bases matching TRBD1. J lost 7 bases, V lost 5 bases, and 3 bases had no gene match. There are 13 residues in the CDR3. The germline V gene has CDR1 LGHNT and CDR2 FRNRAP. The CDR3 DNA sequence: TGTGCTAGTGGTCCAGGGACAGGGAACACCATATATTTT. This translates into CASGPGTGNTIYF.

This chain links TRBV6-5 with TRBJ2-1; TRBD1 is a possible D gene (5 bases). In germline, CDR1 is MNHEY, CDR2 SVGAGI. V was clipped by 0 bases and J by 0 bases, with 9 bases between them. The CDR3 is made up of 16 amino acids. CDR3 loop: CASSYSGAGSYNEQFF. CDR3 nucleotides: TGTGCCAGCAGTTACTCAGGGGCAGGCTCCTACAATGAGCAGTTCTTC.

The chain carries TRBV11-2 and TRBJ1-1; 7 bases are shared with TRBD1. Germline V gene sequence: CDR1 SGHAT, CDR2 FQNNGV. This CDR3 region has 14 residues. V shed 4 bases, J shed 4 bases, and the junction held 6 bases outside the gene matches. The CDR3 region has the DNA TGTGCCAGCAGCTCTACAGGGGCCGGCACTGAAGCTTTCTTT. Translating gives CASSSTGAGTEAFF.

This chain connects TRBV10-3 to TRBJ2-5, with D unresolved. Germline values: CDR1 ENHRY, CDR2 SYGVKD. V lost 2 bases and J lost 5, with 9 bases in between. This CDR3 spans 13 amino acids. CDR3 bases: TGTGCCATCAGTGAGAACAGTGCGGAGACCCAGTACTTC. Its translation: CAISENSAETQYF.

With regard to this clone: Other nucleotide sequences from this sample produce the same CDR3. The chain links TRBV27 to TRBJ1-3; a possible D gene is TRBD1 (5 bases). V lost 2 bases and J lost 2, with 7 bases in between. Germline assignment: CDR1 MNHEY and CDR2 SMNVEV (reference sequence). This CDR3 is 14 amino acids long. CDR3 sequence (DNA): TGTGCCAGCAGTTTACAGGGCACTGGAAACACCATATATTTT. This encodes CASSLQGTGNTIYF.

The chain links TRBV6-4 to TRBJ2-1; no definite D call. This CDR3 region has 15 residues. The V gene lost 6 bases and the J gene lost 0 bases, with 12 bases spanning the gap. Looked up from germline, CDR1 is MRHNA and CDR2 is SNTAGT. The CDR3: CASSTTPSSYNEQFF. CDR3 in DNA: TGTGCCAGCAGCACGACCCCTAGCTCCTACAATGAGCAGTTCTTC.

Concerning this clone: One junction end does not reproduce the germline sequence, and a read error may be involved. This chain uses TRBV19 with TRBJ1-4; D gene uncertain. The CDR3 totals 14 residues. Per germline, CDR1 LNHDA and CDR2 SQIVND (reference sequence). This chain's CDR3 is CASSPGGRLGKTVF. In nucleotides, the CDR3 is TGTGCCAGTAGTCCGGGTGGTCGTTTAGGAAAAACTGTTTTT.

In this sample, this clone turned up a few times. The chain joins TRBV30 to TRBJ2-7, with 7 bases matching TRBD1. Germline CDR1 reads GTSNPN; CDR2 reads SVGIG (reference sequence). The CDR3 runs 14 residues. J was trimmed by 3 bases and V by 0 bases; bases with no gene match: 5. The CDR3 reads CAWSVRGQFYEQYF. The CDR3 DNA reads as TGTGCCTGGAGTGTAAGGGGACAGTTCTACGAGCAGTACTTC. Filled out from reference TRBV30 and TRBJ2-7, the complete variable domain reads SQTIHQWPATLVQPVGSPLSLECTVEGTSNPNLYWYRQAAGRGLQLLFYSVGIGQISSEVPQNLSASRPQDRQFILSSKKLLLSDSGFYLCAWSVRGQFYEQYFGPGTRLTVT.

V is TRBV14 and J is TRBJ1-3; D perhaps matches TRBD1 (5 bases). Looked up from germline, CDR1 is SGHDN and CDR2 is FVKESK. Trimming took 4 bases from V and 0 from J, leaving 10 bases between them. This CDR3 spans 15 amino acids. For the CDR3, the DNA is TGTGCCAGCAGCCGACAGATGGGCTCTGGAAACACCATATATTTT. Translating gives CASSRQMGSGNTIYF.

The V call is TRBV5-1, the J call TRBJ2-2; 12 nucleotides agree with TRBD2. The germline V gene encodes CDR1 SGHRS and CDR2 YFSETQ. The CDR3 is 16 residues long. V dropped 5 bases and J dropped 8; count of bases not matched to a gene: 10. The CDR3 spells CASSPSGGAYGGELFF. The CDR3, as DNA: TGCGCCAGCAGTCCTAGCGGGGGGGCCTACGGAGGGGAGCTGTTTTTT.

This chain links TRBV19 with TRBJ2-7, with a tentative D call TRBD2 (5 bases). The germline V gene has CDR1 LNHDA and CDR2 SQIVND (reference sequence). This CDR3 contains 13 residues. V lost 3 bases and J 6 bases, leaving 12 bases between the germline ends. The CDR3 region has the DNA TGTGCCAGTAGTATTGGTGAGGGTTTCGAGCAGTACTTC. It codes for CASSIGEGFEQYF. Supplemented by reference TRBV19 and TRBJ2-7, the full variable domain reads DGGITQSPKYLFRKEGQNVTLSCEQNLNHDAMYWYRQDPGQGLRLIYYSQIVNDFQKGDIAEGYSVSREKKESFPLTVTSAQKNPTAFYLCASSIGEGFEQYFGPGTRLTVT.

V is TRBV5-1 and J is TRBJ2-7; TRBD2 might be the D (6 bases). The CDR3 has 15 residues. V lost 3 bases and J 1 base, leaving 14 bases between the germline ends. Germline V gene data show CDR1 as SGHRS and CDR2 as YFSETQ. The CDR3 loop is CASSWGMGLSYEQYF. CDR3 DNA: TGCGCCAGCAGCTGGGGGATGGGACTTTCCTACGAGCAGTACTTC. The full variable domain, with the rest looked up from reference TRBV5-1 and TRBJ2-7, is KAGVTQTPRYLIKTRGQQVTLSCSPISGHRSVSWYQQTPGQGLQFLFEYFSETQRNKGNFPGRFSGRQFSNSRSEMNVSTLELGDSALYLCASSWGMGLSYEQYFGPGTRLTVT.

This chain connects TRBV19 to TRBJ1-6; 9 nucleotides align to TRBD1. J lost 10 bases, V lost 3 bases, and 4 bases had no gene match. There are 14 residues in the CDR3. The germline gives CDR1 LNHDA, CDR2 SQIVND (reference sequence). DNA for the CDR3: TGTGCCAGTAGTATCGGGACAGGGAACTCACCCCTCCACTTT. Its translation: CASSIGTGNSPLHF.

This clone was found a few times. V is TRBV5-1 and J is TRBJ2-5; 9 nucleotides align to TRBD2. The V gene end was trimmed by 0 bases and the J gene end by 1 base; junction bases not matched to a gene: 4. The CDR3 is 16 amino acids. Germline CDR1 reads SGHRS; CDR2 reads YFSETQ. The CDR3 protein is CASSLEGTSFQETQYF. The CDR3 bases are TGCGCCAGCAGCTTGGAAGGGACTAGCTTCCAAGAGACCCAGTACTTC.

The V call is TRBV30, the J call TRBJ2-7; 11 bases match TRBD1. CDR3 size: 19 residues. Trimming cost V 2 bases and J 0 bases; bases outside gene matches: 15. Germline assignment: CDR1 GTSNPN and CDR2 SVGIG (reference sequence). CDR3 DNA: TGTGCCTGGAGTCCCACCGGGACAGGGGGTCCCTTGAGCTCCTACGAGCAGTACTTC. It encodes CAWSPTGTGGPLSSYEQYF.

The chain is built from TRBV5-6 and TRBJ2-7; D ambiguous. Trimming took 1 base from V and 7 from J, leaving 12 bases between them. Per germline, CDR1 SGHDT and CDR2 YYEEEE. This CDR3 has 13 amino acids. This chain's CDR3 is CASSLWPVGEQYF. The DNA of the CDR3 is TGTGCCAGCAGCTTGTGGCCAGTCGGGGAGCAGTACTTC.

The chain couples TRBV5-6 to TRBJ1-6; D might be TRBD1 (5 bases). From germline, CDR1 is SGHDT and CDR2 YYEEEE. The CDR3 consists of 14 residues. Trimming left V 5 bases short and J 9 bases short, with 15 bases between. CDR3 sequence: CASRPQGGVSPLHF. In DNA, the CDR3 is TGTGCCAGCAGACCCCAGGGAGGAGTTTCACCCCTCCACTTT.

The chain has TRBV9 and TRBJ1-2; TRBD1 aligns across 8 bases. CDR3 length: 13 residues. Unmatched junction bases numbered 4, after V lost 3 bases and J lost 6 bases. From germline, CDR1 is SGDLS and CDR2 YYNGEE. The CDR3 is CASSGQGRDGYTF. The CDR3 nucleotides read TGTGCCAGCAGCGGACAGGGGAGGGATGGCTACACCTTC.

V gene TRBV6-5 combines with J gene TRBJ2-7, with 7 bases that match TRBD2. The CDR3 runs to 15 residues. V dropped 4 bases and J dropped 2; count of bases not matched to a gene: 8. The germline gives CDR1 MNHEY, CDR2 SVGAGI. Here the CDR3 DNA reads TGTGCCAGCAGTTCGACTTCTAGCGGCACCTACGAGCAGTACTTC. Translating it yields CASSSTSSGTYEQYF.

This clone has a handful of counts. J is TRBJ2-6 and V is TRBV29-1; D might be TRBD1 (5 bases). The CDR3 is made up of 15 amino acids. Germline values: CDR1 SQVTM, CDR2 ANQGSEA. V gave up 4 bases and J gave up 4 bases, with 14 bases separating them. CDR3 bases: TGCAGCGTTGGGGGCGAAGGAATCGGGGCCAACGTCCTGACTTTC. Translated, it gives CSVGGEGIGANVLTF.

The V gene is TRBV5-1, the J gene TRBJ2-1; D is unclear. Per the germline V gene, CDR1 is SGHRS and CDR2 is YFSETQ. V was cut by 0 bases and J by 8 bases, with 15 bases left in between. The CDR3 is 15 residues long. The CDR3 nucleotides are TGCGCCAGCAGCTTGGCCGGGTTAGCTAAAGATGAGCAGTTCTTC. Translating it yields CASSLAGLAKDEQFF.

The chain carries TRBV7-2 and TRBJ2-5; no clear D gene. This CDR3 has 11 residues. Germline CDR1 is SGHTA and CDR2 is FQGNSA. The V gene lost 8 bases and the J gene lost 2 bases, with 6 bases spanning the gap. In nucleotides, the CDR3 is TGTGCCAGCGGAGCTCAAGAGACCCAGTACTTC. Amino acid sequence: CASGAQETQYF.

The table lists this clone with a few counts. The rearrangement joins TRBV5-6 to TRBJ2-3; 11 positions agree with TRBD2. Germline V gene sequence: CDR1 SGHDT, CDR2 YYEEEE. The J segment lost 2 bases and the V segment lost 2 bases, leaving 1 base of the junction unmatched. The CDR3 covers 15 residues. CDR3 DNA: TGTGCCAGCAGCTTACTAGCGGGGGACACAGATACGCAGTATTTT. It is translated as CASSLLAGDTDTQYF.

J is TRBJ2-3 and V is TRBV4-3; perhaps TRBD2 as D (5 bases). Trimming cost V 0 bases and J 4 bases, with 8 bases left between them. This CDR3 comprises 14 residues. Germline-derived CDR1 and CDR2 are LGHNA and YSLEER. CDR3 nucleotides: TGCGCCAGCAGCCAAGATCTAGCCCCAGATACGCAGTATTTT. This codes for CASSQDLAPDTQYF.

The chain employs TRBV4-1 and TRBJ1-3; D possibly corresponds to TRBD1 (5 bases). The length of the CDR3 is 16 residues. Germline values: CDR1 MGHRA, CDR2 YSYEKL. Trimming removed 1 base from V and 0 bases from J, with 10 bases in between. The CDR3 nucleotides are TGCGCCAGCAGCCAAGTTTCAGGGATCTCTGGAAACACCATATATTTT. It encodes CASSQVSGISGNTIYF.